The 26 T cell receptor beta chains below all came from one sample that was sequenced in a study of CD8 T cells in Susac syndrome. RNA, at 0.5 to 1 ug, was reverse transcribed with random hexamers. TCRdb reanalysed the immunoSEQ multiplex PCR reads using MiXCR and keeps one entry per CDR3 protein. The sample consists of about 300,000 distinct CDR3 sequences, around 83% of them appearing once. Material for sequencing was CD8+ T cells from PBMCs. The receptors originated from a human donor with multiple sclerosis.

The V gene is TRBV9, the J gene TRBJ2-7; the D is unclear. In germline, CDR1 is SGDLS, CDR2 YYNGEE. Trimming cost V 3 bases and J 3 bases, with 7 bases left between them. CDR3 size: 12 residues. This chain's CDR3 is CASSAQDYEQYF. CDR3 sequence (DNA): TGTGCCAGCAGCGCTCAAGACTACGAGCAGTACTTC.

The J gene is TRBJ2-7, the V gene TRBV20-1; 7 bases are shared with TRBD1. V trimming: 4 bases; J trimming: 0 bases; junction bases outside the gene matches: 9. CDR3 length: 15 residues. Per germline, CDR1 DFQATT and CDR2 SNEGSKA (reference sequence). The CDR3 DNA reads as TGCAGTGCTACGGGCAGGGCAGGGGGCTCCTACGAGCAGTACTTC. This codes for CSATGRAGGSYEQYF.

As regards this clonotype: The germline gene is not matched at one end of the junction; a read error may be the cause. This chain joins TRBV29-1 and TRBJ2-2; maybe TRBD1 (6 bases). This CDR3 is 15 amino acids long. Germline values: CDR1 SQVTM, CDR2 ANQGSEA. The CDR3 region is CSVEESGANTGELFF. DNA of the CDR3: TGCAGCGTTGAAGAATCAGGGGCGAATACCGGGGAGCTGTTTTTT.

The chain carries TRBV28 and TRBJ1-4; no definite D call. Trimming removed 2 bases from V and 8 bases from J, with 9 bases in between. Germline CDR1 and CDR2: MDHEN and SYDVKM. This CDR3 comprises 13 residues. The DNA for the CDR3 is TGTGCCAGCAGTTTAATCAGTAGGGAAAAACTGTTTTTT. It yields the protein CASSLISREKLFF.

CDR3 residues: CASSYLRTAEAKNIQYF. The CDR3 nucleotides are TGTGCCAGCAGTTACCTTAGGACGGCGGAGGCCAAAAACATTCAGTACTTC. The V call is TRBV6-5, the J call TRBJ2-4; D is uncertain. The CDR3 loop spans 17 amino acids. Germline lookup yields CDR1 MNHEY and CDR2 SVGAGI. Between the trimmed V and J ends, which lost 2 bases and 1 base, there was a span of 15 bases.

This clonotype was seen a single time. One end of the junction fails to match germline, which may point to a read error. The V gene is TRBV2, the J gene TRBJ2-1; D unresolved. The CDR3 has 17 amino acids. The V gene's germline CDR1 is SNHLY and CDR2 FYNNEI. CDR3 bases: TGTGCCAGCAACACTCCGTTGGGGTCCAGCTCCTACAATGAGCGGTTCTTC. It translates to CASNTPLGSSSYNERFF.

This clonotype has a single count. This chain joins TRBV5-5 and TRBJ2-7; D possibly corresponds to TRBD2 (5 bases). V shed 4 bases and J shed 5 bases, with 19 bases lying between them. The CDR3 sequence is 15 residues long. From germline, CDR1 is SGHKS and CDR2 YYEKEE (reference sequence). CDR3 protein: CASSKNRGKWDEQYF. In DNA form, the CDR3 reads TGTGCCAGCAGCAAAAACCGGGGAAAATGGGACGAGCAGTACTTC. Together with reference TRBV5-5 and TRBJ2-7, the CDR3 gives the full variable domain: DAGVTQSPTHLIKTRGQQVTLRCSPISGHKSVSWYQQVLGQGPQFIFQYYEKEERGRGNFPDRFSARQFPNYSSELNVNALLLGDSALYLCASSKNRGKWDEQYFGPGTRLTVT.

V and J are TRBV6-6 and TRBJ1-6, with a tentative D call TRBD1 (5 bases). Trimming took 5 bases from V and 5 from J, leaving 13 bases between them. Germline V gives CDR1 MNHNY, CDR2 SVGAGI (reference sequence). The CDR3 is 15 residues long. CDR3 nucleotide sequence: TGTGCCAGCAGTGGTCCACAGGCAAATAATTCACCCCTCCACTTT. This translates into CASSGPQANNSPLHF.

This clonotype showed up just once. The CDR3 coding sequence is TGCAGTGTCAAGGTCACCGTTGGGGAAGCTTTCTTT. This gives the protein CSVKVTVGEAFF. The chain carries TRBV20-1 and TRBJ1-1; no clear D gene. CDR1 DFQATT and CDR2 SNEGSKA come from the germline V gene (reference sequence). This CDR3 is built from 12 residues. V was cut by 7 bases and J by 8 bases, with 17 bases left in between.

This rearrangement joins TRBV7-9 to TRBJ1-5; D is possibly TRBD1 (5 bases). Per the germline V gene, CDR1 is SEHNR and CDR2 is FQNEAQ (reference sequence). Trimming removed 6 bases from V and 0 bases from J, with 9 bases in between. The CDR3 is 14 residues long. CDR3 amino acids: CASRRGDSNQPQHF. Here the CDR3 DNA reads TGTGCCAGCAGGCGGGGGGATAGCAATCAGCCCCAGCATTTT. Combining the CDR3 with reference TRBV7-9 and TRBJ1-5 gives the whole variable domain DTGVSQNPRHKITKRGQNVTFRCDPISEHNRLYWYRQTLGQGPEFLTYFQNEAQLEKSRLLSDRFSAERPKGSFSTLEIQRTEQGDSAMYLCASRRGDSNQPQHFGDGTRLSIL.

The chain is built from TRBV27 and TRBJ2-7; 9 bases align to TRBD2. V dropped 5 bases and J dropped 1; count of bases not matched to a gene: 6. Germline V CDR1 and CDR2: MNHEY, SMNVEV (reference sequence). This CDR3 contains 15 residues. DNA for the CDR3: TGTGCCAGCAGTATCCTACTAGCGGGTTCCTACGAGCAGTACTTC. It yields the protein CASSILLAGSYEQYF.

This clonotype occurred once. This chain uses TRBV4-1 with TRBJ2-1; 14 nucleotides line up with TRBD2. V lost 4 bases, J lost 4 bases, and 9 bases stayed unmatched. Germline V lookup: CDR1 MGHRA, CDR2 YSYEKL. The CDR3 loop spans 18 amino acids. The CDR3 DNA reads TGCGCCAGCAGCCGCCCCGGGACTAGCGGGAGCGGGTACAATGAGCAGTTCTTC. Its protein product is CASSRPGTSGSGYNEQFF.

CDR3 DNA sequence: TGTGCCAGCAGTTCCTTCACAGATACGCAGTATTTT. This codes for CASSSFTDTQYF. The rearrangement uses TRBV27 and TRBJ2-3; D unresolved. V lost 4 bases and J lost 2, with 4 bases in between. CDR3 length equals 12 residues. The V gene's germline CDR1 is MNHEY and CDR2 SMNVEV (reference sequence).

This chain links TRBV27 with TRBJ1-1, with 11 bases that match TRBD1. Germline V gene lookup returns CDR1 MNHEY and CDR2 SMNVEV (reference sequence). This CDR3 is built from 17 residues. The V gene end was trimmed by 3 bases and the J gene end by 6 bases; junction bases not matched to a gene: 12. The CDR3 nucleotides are TGTGCCAGCAGTTTCGGGCCCGAGGGGACAGGGGGGCCTGAAGCTTTCTTT. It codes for CASSFGPEGTGGPEAFF.

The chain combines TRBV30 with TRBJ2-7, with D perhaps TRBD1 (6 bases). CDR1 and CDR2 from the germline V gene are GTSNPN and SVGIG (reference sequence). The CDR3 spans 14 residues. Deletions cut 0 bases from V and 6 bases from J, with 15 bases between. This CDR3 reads CAWSVRQGISEQYF. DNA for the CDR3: TGTGCCTGGAGTGTGCGGCAGGGGATTAGCGAGCAGTACTTC.

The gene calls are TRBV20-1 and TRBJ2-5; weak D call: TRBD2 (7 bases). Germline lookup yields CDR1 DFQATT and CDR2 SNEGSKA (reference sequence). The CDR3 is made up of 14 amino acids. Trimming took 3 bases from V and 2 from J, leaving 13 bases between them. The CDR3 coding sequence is TGCAGTGCTAGCGCGGGGGCGGATCAAGAGACCCAGTACTTC. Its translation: CSASAGADQETQYF.

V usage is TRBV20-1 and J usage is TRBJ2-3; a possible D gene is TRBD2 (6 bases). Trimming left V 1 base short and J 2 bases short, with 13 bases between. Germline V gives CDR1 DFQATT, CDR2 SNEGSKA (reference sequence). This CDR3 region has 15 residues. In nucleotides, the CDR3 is TGCAGTGCTAGAGGAATAGCGGATCACACAGATACGCAGTATTTT. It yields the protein CSARGIADHTDTQYF.

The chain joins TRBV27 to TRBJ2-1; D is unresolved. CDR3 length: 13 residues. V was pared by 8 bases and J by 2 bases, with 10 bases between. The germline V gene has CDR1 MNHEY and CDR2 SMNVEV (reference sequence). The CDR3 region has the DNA TGTGCCAGCGCCTGGTTTGCCTACAATGAGCAGTTCTTC. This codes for CASAWFAYNEQFF.

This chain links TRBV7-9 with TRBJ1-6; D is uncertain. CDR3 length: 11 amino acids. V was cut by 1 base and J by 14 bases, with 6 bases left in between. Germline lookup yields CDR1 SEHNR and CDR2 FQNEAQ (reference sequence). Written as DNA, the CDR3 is TGTGCCAGCAGCTTAGGGCGTGCCCTCCACTTT. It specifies CASSLGRALHF.

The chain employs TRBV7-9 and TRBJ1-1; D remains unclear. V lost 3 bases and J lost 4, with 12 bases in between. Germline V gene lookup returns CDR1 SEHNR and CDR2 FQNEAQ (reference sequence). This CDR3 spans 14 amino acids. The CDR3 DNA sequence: TGTGCCAGCAGCTTGGGTGGACGGGGCACTGAAGCTTTCTTT. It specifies CASSLGGRGTEAFF.

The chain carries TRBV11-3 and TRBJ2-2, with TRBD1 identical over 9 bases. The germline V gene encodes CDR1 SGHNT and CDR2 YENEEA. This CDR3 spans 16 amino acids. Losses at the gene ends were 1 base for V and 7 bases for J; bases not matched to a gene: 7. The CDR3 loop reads CASSLAAGTGRGELFF. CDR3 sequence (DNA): TGTGCCAGCAGCTTAGCCGCCGGGACAGGGCGCGGGGAGCTGTTTTTT.

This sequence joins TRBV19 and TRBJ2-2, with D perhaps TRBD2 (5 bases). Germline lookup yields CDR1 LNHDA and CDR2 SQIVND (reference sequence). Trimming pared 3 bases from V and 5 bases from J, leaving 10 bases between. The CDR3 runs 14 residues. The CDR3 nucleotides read TGTGCCAGTAGTATTGACGGGGAAACCGGGGAGCTGTTTTTT. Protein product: CASSIDGETGELFF.

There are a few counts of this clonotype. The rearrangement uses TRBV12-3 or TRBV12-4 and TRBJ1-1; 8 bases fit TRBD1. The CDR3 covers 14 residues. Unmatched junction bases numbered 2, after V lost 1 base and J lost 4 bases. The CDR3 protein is CASSLGQGATEAFF. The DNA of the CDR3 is TGTGCCAGCAGTTTAGGGCAGGGGGCCACTGAAGCTTTCTTT.

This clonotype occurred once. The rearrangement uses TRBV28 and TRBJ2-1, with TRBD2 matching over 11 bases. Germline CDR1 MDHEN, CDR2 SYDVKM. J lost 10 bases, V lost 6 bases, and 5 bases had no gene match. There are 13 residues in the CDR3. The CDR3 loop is CASRLAGEGEQFF. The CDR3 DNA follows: TGTGCCAGCAGACTAGCGGGAGAAGGCGAGCAGTTCTTC.

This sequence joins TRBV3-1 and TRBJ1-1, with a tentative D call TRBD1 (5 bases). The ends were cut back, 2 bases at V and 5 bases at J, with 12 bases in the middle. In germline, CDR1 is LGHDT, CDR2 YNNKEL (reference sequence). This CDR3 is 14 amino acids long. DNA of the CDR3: TGTGCCAGCAGCCAATCAGGGAGGGGAACTGAAGCTTTCTTT. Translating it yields CASSQSGRGTEAFF.

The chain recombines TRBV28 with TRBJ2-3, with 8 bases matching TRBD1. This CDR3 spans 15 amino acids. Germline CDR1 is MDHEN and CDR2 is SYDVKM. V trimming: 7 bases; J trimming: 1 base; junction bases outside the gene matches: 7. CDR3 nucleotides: TGTGCCAGCACCCATGGGACAGGCCGCACAGATACGCAGTATTTT. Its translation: CASTHGTGRTDTQYF.